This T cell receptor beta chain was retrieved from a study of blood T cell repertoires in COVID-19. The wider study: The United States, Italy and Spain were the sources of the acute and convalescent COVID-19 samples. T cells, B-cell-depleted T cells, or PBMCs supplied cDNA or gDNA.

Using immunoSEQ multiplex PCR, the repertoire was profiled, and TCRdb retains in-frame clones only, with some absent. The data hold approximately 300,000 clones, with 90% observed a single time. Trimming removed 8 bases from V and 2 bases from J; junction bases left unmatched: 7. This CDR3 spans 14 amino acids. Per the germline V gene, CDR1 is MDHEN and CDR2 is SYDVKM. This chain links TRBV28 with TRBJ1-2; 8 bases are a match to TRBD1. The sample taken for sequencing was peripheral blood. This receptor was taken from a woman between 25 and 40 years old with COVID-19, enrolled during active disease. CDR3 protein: CASAWGQDNYGYTF. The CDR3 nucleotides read TGTGCCAGCGCATGGGGACAGGACAACTATGGCTACACCTTC.